This T cell receptor beta chain was recovered during a study of cytomegalovirus exposure and HLA in healthy donors. V shed 4 bases, J shed 1 base, and the junction held 3 bases outside the gene matches. Germline V gene sequence: CDR1 MNHEY, CDR2 SVGAGI. This CDR3 contains 14 residues. The primer mix had 60 Vbeta and 13 Jbeta primers. The method was immunoSEQ multiplex PCR; TCRdb's version includes in-frame clones alone and lacks a portion of them. This sample has 120,000 to 150,000 clones, with roughly three quarters found just once. The receptor comes from a middle-aged woman in good health and CMV-seropositive. The sample comprised PBMCs. The V gene is TRBV6-5, the J gene TRBJ2-5; 7 bases fit TRBD2. CDR3 residues: CASSSGGFQETQYF. The CDR3 DNA reads as TGTGCCAGCAGTTCGGGGGGTTTCCAAGAGACCCAGTACTTC.